The 5 T cell receptor beta chains listed next were all sequenced from one sample in a study of cytomegalovirus exposure and HLA in healthy donors. Use of 60 Vbeta and 13 Jbeta primers characterized the PCR. Profiling relied on immunoSEQ multiplex PCR, and the TCRdb table lists in-frame clones only, not all of them. In the table there are about 160,000 clones, 70% to 80% of which are singletons. Sequenced input: PBMCs. These receptors all stem from a man between 25 and 39 years old in good health and CMV-seropositive.

The J gene is TRBJ1-2, the V gene TRBV6-1; D may be TRBD1 (5 bases). Germline V CDR1 and CDR2: MNHNS, SASEGT. V was pared by 8 bases and J by 5 bases, with 21 bases between. There are 15 residues in the CDR3. CDR3 loop: CASGGWTPRGYGYTF. In DNA form, the CDR3 reads TGTGCCAGCGGGGGGTGGACTCCGAGGGGATATGGCTACACCTTC.

The V call is TRBV7-2, the J call TRBJ2-3, with 7 bases that match TRBD1. CDR1 SGHTA and CDR2 FQGNSA come from the germline V gene. Germline trimming cut 5 bases from V and 0 bases from J; bases unmatched to any gene: 5. This CDR3 spans 15 amino acids. Written as DNA, the CDR3 is TGTGCCAGCAGCCCCTACAGGGGTAGCACAGATACGCAGTATTTT. Amino acids: CASSPYRGSTDTQYF. The full variable domain, with the rest looked up from reference TRBV7-2 and TRBJ2-3, is GAGVSQSPSNKVTEKGKDVELRCDPISGHTALYWYRQSLGQGLEFLIYFQGNSAPDKSGLPSDRFSAERTGGSVSTLTIQRTQQEDSAVYLCASSPYRGSTDTQYFGPGTRLTVL.

The chain has TRBV11-2 and TRBJ2-2, with D perhaps TRBD1 (5 bases). Between the trimmed V and J ends, which lost 5 bases and 0 bases, there was a span of 16 bases. The CDR3 extends over 17 amino acids. The germline V gene encodes CDR1 SGHAT and CDR2 FQNNGV. The CDR3, as DNA: TGTGCCAGCAGCCGCAAGGGCCAGGGTTCGAACACCGGGGAGCTGTTTTTT. Amino acid sequence: CASSRKGQGSNTGELFF.

This sequence joins TRBV15 and TRBJ2-7; a possible D gene is TRBD1 (6 bases). Trimming took 4 bases from V and 7 from J, leaving 11 bases between them. The CDR3 length is 12 residues. The germline V gene encodes CDR1 LNHNV and CDR2 YYDKDF (reference sequence). The chain's CDR3 is CATSIEGEEQYF. The DNA for the CDR3 is TGTGCCACCAGCATCGAGGGGGAGGAGCAGTACTTC.

The CDR3 DNA sequence: TGTGCCAGCAGTGACGGGTCCCGGGACGAGCAGTACTTC. It translates to CASSDGSRDEQYF. The chain recombines TRBV2 with TRBJ2-7; D not certain. The CDR3 sequence is 13 residues long. Germline CDR1 reads SNHLY; CDR2 reads FYNNEI. V was pared by 3 bases and J by 5 bases, with 11 bases between.